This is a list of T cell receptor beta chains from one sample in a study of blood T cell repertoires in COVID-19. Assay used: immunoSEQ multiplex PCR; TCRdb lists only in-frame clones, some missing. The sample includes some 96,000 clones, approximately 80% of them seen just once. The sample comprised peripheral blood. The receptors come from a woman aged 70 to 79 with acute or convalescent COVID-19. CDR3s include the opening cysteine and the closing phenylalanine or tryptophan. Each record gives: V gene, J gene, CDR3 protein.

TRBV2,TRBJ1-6,CAGEGSGNSPLHF
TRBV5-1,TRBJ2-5,CASSLEASWGRETQYF
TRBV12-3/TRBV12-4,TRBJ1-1,CASSYALNTEAFF
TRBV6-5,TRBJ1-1,CASSPKLTLNTEAFF
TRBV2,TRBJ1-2,CASRGTRYGYTF
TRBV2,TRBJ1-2,CASSLLGQGHGYTF
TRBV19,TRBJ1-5,CASSIKGVQPQHF
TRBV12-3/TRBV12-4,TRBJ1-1,CASRGGTGQAFF
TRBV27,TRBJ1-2,CASSLSGAGGYTF
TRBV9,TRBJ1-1,CASSVGVGLYTEAFF
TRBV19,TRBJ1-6,CASSPGQGHNSPLHF
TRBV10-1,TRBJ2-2,CASSESTLSGGKNTGELFF
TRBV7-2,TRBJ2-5,CASSLSGNQETQYF
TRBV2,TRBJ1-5,CASSDSDQPQHF
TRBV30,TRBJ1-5,CAWKGQASQPQHF
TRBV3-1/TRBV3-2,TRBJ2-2,CASSQDLVSGELFF
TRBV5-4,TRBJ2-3,CASSLAGATDTQYF
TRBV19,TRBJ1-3,CASSLQTRISGNTIYF
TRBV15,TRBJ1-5,CATSLAGAGGQPQHF
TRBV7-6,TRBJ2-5,CASSPLASGGETQYF
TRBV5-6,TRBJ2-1,CASRMSSYNEQFF
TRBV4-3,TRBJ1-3,CASSQDYSSGQGARGNTIYF
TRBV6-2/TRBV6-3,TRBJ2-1,CASSLQGDNEQFF
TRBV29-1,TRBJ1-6,CSVAQGANNSPLHF
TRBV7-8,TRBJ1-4,CASSLGSATNEKLFF
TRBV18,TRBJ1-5,CASSPEGNQPQHF
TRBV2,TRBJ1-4,CASRDGGGEGPYEKLFF
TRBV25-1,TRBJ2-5,CASRGASGGETQYF
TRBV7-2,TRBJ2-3,CASSLGVGQTDTQYF